Listed here are 26 T cell receptor beta chains from one sample, sequenced in a study of control samples from healthy donors and cancer patients. Sequenced by immunoSEQ multiplex PCR; TCRdb stores in-frame clones only, minus some. The data show approximately 150,000 clones, just over 95% seen once. Sequenced: blood. The receptors were gathered from a woman in her twenties or thirties in good health.

The J gene is TRBJ2-2, the V gene TRBV6-5; 12 nucleotides match TRBD2. The V gene's germline CDR1 is MNHEY and CDR2 SVGAGI. V lost 7 bases and J lost 1; bases outside the gene matches: 1. This CDR3 is built from 15 residues. The CDR3 spells CASKLAGGNTGELFF. The CDR3, as DNA: TGTGCCAGCAAACTAGCGGGGGGGAACACCGGGGAGCTGTTTTTT.

V is TRBV27 and J is TRBJ1-1, with D possibly being TRBD1 (5 bases). The germline gives CDR1 MNHEY, CDR2 SMNVEV (reference sequence). This CDR3 is built from 11 residues. Trimming stripped 8 bases from V and 10 bases from J, with 14 bases between. This chain's CDR3 is CASGAGPGAFF. The CDR3 DNA reads as TGTGCCAGCGGGGCGGGCCCAGGAGCTTTCTTT.

The V gene is TRBV6-2 or TRBV6-3, the J gene TRBJ2-7; 11 bases match TRBD2. Germline V gene sequence: CDR1 MNHEY, CDR2 SVGEGT. V was clipped by 4 bases and J by 1 base; unmatched bases: 3. The length of the CDR3 is 15 residues. The CDR3 DNA sequence: TGTGCCAGCAGTTCCTTAGCGGGAGGGTCCTACGAGCAGTACTTC. Its translation: CASSSLAGGSYEQYF.

V and J are TRBV7-6 and TRBJ2-2; no clear D. The ends were cut back, 2 bases at V and 7 bases at J, with 5 bases in the middle. Germline V CDR1 and CDR2: SGHVS, FNYEAQ. This CDR3 contains 12 residues. The chain's CDR3 is CASSLSFGELFF. DNA of the CDR3: TGTGCCAGCAGCTTATCTTTCGGGGAGCTGTTTTTT.

The chain recombines TRBV2 with TRBJ2-1; D is possibly TRBD1 or TRBD2 (6 bases each). The CDR3 runs to 16 residues. The germline V gene encodes CDR1 SNHLY and CDR2 FYNNEI. Trimming took 6 bases from V and 4 from J, leaving 19 bases between them. CDR3 protein: CASRSPPGAGYNEQFF. CDR3 DNA: TGTGCCAGCAGATCCCCCCCAGGGGCGGGGTACAATGAGCAGTTCTTC.

The V gene is TRBV5-1, the J gene TRBJ2-1; 7 positions agree with TRBD2. V lost 4 bases and J lost 10; bases outside the gene matches: 11. There are 14 residues in the CDR3. CDR1 is SGHRS and CDR2 is YFSETQ in the germline V gene. The CDR3 bases are TGCGCCAGCAGCGTAAACGGGAGGCGGGACGAGCAGTTCTTC. It codes for CASSVNGRRDEQFF. Drawing the rest from reference TRBV5-1 and TRBJ2-1, the complete variable domain is KAGVTQTPRYLIKTRGQQVTLSCSPISGHRSVSWYQQTPGQGLQFLFEYFSETQRNKGNFPGRFSGRQFSNSRSEMNVSTLELGDSALYLCASSVNGRRDEQFFGPGTRLTVL.

This chain joins TRBV10-2 and TRBJ2-2, with TRBD2 matching over 9 bases. CDR1 is WSHSY and CDR2 is SAAADI in the germline V gene. The CDR3 covers 16 residues. The J segment lost 6 bases and the V segment lost 2 bases, leaving 7 bases of the junction unmatched. The chain's CDR3 is CASSEVGLAYAGELFF. The CDR3 DNA reads as TGCGCCAGCAGTGAGGTGGGACTAGCCTACGCCGGGGAGCTGTTTTTT.

This rearrangement joins TRBV27 to TRBJ1-2, with D hard to call. CDR3 length equals 14 residues. V lost 0 bases, J lost 6 bases, and 11 bases lay in between. Germline CDR1 MNHEY, CDR2 SMNVEV (reference sequence). The CDR3 sequence: CASSLSPGTHGYTF. CDR3 nucleotide sequence: TGTGCCAGCAGTTTATCTCCAGGCACCCATGGCTACACCTTC.

V is TRBV29-1 and J is TRBJ2-5; tentative D call: TRBD2 (6 bases). The germline CDR1 and CDR2 sequences are SQVTM and ANQGSEA. The CDR3 sequence is 13 residues long. Trimming left V 8 bases short and J 5 bases short, with 18 bases between. This chain's CDR3 is CSLRGGGGETQYF. CDR3 DNA: TGCAGCCTAAGAGGAGGTGGGGGGGAGACCCAGTACTTC.

This clone was observed a few times. The J gene is TRBJ1-1, the V gene TRBV7-2; D ambiguous. Between the trimmed V and J ends, which lost 3 bases and 10 bases, there was a span of 18 bases. The CDR3 spans 14 residues. Germline V gives CDR1 SGHTA, CDR2 FQGNSA. This chain's CDR3 is CASSLGSYPLGAFF. The CDR3 bases are TGTGCCAGCAGCTTGGGGTCCTACCCTCTCGGAGCTTTCTTT.

V is TRBV27 and J is TRBJ2-2, with D tentatively TRBD1 or TRBD2 (6 bases each). V was shortened by 6 bases and J by 1 base, with 12 bases between the two germline ends. Germline values: CDR1 MNHEY, CDR2 SMNVEV (reference sequence). CDR3 size: 15 residues. The CDR3 bases are TGTGCCAGCAGCATGGGGGGACAGAACACCGGGGAGCTGTTTTTT. This gives the protein CASSMGGQNTGELFF.

The chain is built from TRBV28 and TRBJ1-5; D is unclear. The CDR3 is 13 residues long. The germline CDR1 and CDR2 sequences are MDHEN and SYDVKM. V was clipped by 8 bases and J by 2 bases, with 10 bases between them. CDR3 in DNA: TGTGCCAGCGCCCGGTCCGGCAATCAGCCCCAGCATTTT. Encoded protein: CASARSGNQPQHF.

The rearrangement uses TRBV13 and TRBJ1-1; D unresolved. V was cut by 5 bases and J by 1 base, with 5 bases left in between. From germline, CDR1 is PRHDT and CDR2 FYEKMQ (reference sequence). The CDR3 is 12 residues long. CDR3 in DNA: TGTGCCAGCAGCGGGTGGAACACTGAAGCTTTCTTT. This encodes CASSGWNTEAFF.

The J gene is TRBJ2-1, the V gene TRBV10-3; 11 bases fit TRBD1. The ends lost 7 bases at V and 7 bases at J; junction bases unmatched: 6. The length of the CDR3 is 14 residues. Germline V CDR1 and CDR2: ENHRY, SYGVKD. CDR3 nucleotides: TGTGCCATCAATGCCGGGACAGGGGGGAATGAGCAGTTCTTC. This translates into CAINAGTGGNEQFF.

This clone was recorded only once. The CDR3 nucleotides are TGTGCCAGCAGCTCCGCCGGGACAGCGGGAGAAAAACTGTTTTTT. It specifies CASSSAGTAGEKLFF. V gene TRBV7-9 combines with J gene TRBJ1-4; TRBD1 agrees at 7 bases. The CDR3 totals 15 residues. The V segment lost 4 bases and the J segment 8 bases; nucleotides outside the gene matches: 10. Per germline, CDR1 SEHNR and CDR2 FQNEAQ (reference sequence).

As concerns this clone: Other DNA sequences in the same sample also yield this CDR3. The V and J genes are TRBV3-1 (or the pseudogene TRBV3-2) and TRBJ1-2, with D unclear. V was cut by 3 bases and J by 6 bases, with 5 bases left in between. This CDR3 is 11 amino acids long. CDR1 is LGHDT, CDR2 YNNKEL, per germline (reference sequence). The CDR3 DNA reads as TGTGCCAGCAGCCAGGGCGATGGCTACACCTTC. Its protein is CASSQGDGYTF.

The gene calls are TRBV9 and TRBJ2-3, with D unclear. The V end lost 0 bases, the J end lost 4 bases, and 6 bases lay between the germline ends. Germline-derived CDR1 and CDR2 are SGDLS and YYNGEE. This CDR3 has 13 residues. CDR3 sequence (DNA): TGTGCCAGCAGCGTAGGAAGGGCAGATACGCAGTATTTT. Its translation is CASSVGRADTQYF.

The chain employs TRBV5-8 and TRBJ1-5, with D maybe TRBD1 (5 bases). The CDR3 has 14 amino acids. Germline CDR1 SGHTS, CDR2 YDEGEE. V lost 1 base and J 7 bases, leaving 12 bases between the germline ends. CDR3 region: CASSLTAGRQPQHF. CDR3 sequence (DNA): TGTGCCAGCAGCTTGACGGCAGGGAGGCAGCCCCAGCATTTT.

The gene calls are TRBV14 and TRBJ2-5, with D unresolved. Trimming stripped 3 bases from V and 2 bases from J, with 13 bases between. Germline V gene data show CDR1 as SGHDN and CDR2 as FVKESK. The CDR3 runs 15 residues. The CDR3 coding sequence is TGTGCCAGCAGCCAGTATTTCGTCCAACAAGAGACCCAGTACTTC. The encoded protein is CASSQYFVQQETQYF.

V usage is TRBV7-8 and J usage is TRBJ2-1; a weak D match, TRBD2 (6 bases). V lost 2 bases, J lost 6 bases, and 11 bases lay in between. Germline CDR1 is SGHVS and CDR2 is FQNEAQ. This CDR3 has 14 amino acids. The CDR3 loop reads CASSLIPSVNEQFF. CDR3 nucleotides: TGTGCCAGCAGCTTAATCCCTAGCGTCAATGAGCAGTTCTTC.

The chain's CDR3 is CSAPQAGGYTF. DNA for the CDR3: TGCAGTGCTCCACAGGCAGGGGGCTACACCTTC. V usage is TRBV20-1 and J usage is TRBJ1-2, with a weak D call TRBD1 (5 bases). The CDR3 contains 11 residues. Between the trimmed V and J ends, which lost 5 bases and 8 bases, there was a span of 12 bases. In germline, CDR1 is DFQATT, CDR2 SNEGSKA (reference sequence).

This chain uses TRBV3-1 (or the pseudogene TRBV3-2) with TRBJ1-1; the D gene is possibly TRBD1 (5 bases). In germline, CDR1 is LGHDT, CDR2 YNNKEL (reference sequence). The CDR3 extends over 16 amino acids. V was pared by 0 bases and J by 0 bases, with 11 bases between. The CDR3: CASSQEWGRMNTEAFF. CDR3 DNA: TGTGCCAGCAGCCAAGAATGGGGGAGAATGAACACTGAAGCTTTCTTT.

This chain uses TRBV11-2 with TRBJ2-7; D tentatively fits TRBD1 or TRBD2 (5 bases each). V lost 5 bases and J 0 bases, leaving 17 bases between the germline ends. From germline, CDR1 is SGHAT and CDR2 FQNNGV. The CDR3 covers 16 residues. In DNA form, the CDR3 reads TGTGCCAGCAGCGCGATTCGAGGGGTGAGCTCCTACGAGCAGTACTTC. Its translation is CASSAIRGVSSYEQYF. The full variable domain, its missing parts supplied by reference TRBV11-2 and TRBJ2-7, is EAGVAQSPRYKIIEKRQSVAFWCNPISGHATLYWYQQILGQGPKLLIQFQNNGVVDDSQLPKDRFSAERLKGVDSTLKIQPAKLEDSAVYLCASSAIRGVSSYEQYFGPGTRLTVT.

J is TRBJ1-4 and V is TRBV6-5, with 11 bases matching TRBD1. Germline-derived CDR1 and CDR2 are MNHEY and SVGAGI. V lost 10 bases, J lost 8 bases, and 3 bases stayed unmatched. The CDR3 length is 12 residues. DNA of the CDR3: TGTGCCACCCGGACAGGGGGCGAAAAACTGTTTTTT. Translating gives CATRTGGEKLFF.

V gene TRBV5-1 combines with J gene TRBJ1-2; the match to TRBD1 covers 7 bases. CDR3 length: 14 amino acids. V trimming: 3 bases; J trimming: 7 bases; junction bases outside the gene matches: 9. Looked up from germline, CDR1 is SGHRS and CDR2 is YFSETQ. Written as DNA, the CDR3 is TGCGCCAGCAGCTACCCAGGACAGGTCGCTGGCTACACCTTC. It encodes CASSYPGQVAGYTF.

The sample holds one count of this clone. The rearrangement links TRBV5-5 to TRBJ2-7; perhaps TRBD1 as D (6 bases). The CDR3 has 13 residues. Germline CDR1 reads SGHKS; CDR2 reads YYEKEE (reference sequence). The V end was cut by 4 bases, the J end by 0 bases, with 8 bases between. Written as DNA, the CDR3 is TGTGCCAGCAGCCCAGGGGACTCCTACGAGCAGTACTTC. Translated: CASSPGDSYEQYF.